The rows below give T cell receptor beta chains drawn from one sample of a study of T-cell reconstitution after alpha-beta-depleted transplantation in children. TCRdb passed the PCR reads through MiXCR, listing each CDR3 protein once. The table lists 640,000 or so distinct CDR3 sequences, 16% of them singletons. Here the sequenced sample was PBMCs from the stem cell graft donor, taken from the stem cell graft. The receptors were gathered from a human donor who donated a stem cell graft to a child with acute myeloid leukemia. The CDR3 runs from the conserved cysteine through the conserved F or W. A D gene is named only where the DNA matches it firmly. Clone size is given for some rows only: seen once, a few or many times, or a class if the clone is expanded.

clone size	V gene	J gene	D gene	CDR3 DNA	CDR3 protein
NA	TRBV30	TRBJ2-3	NA	TGTGCCTGTACCCTCTCGGAGACAGATACGCAGTATTTT	CACTLSETDTQYF
many	TRBV5-1	TRBJ2-5	NA	TGCGCCAGCAGCTTGGACTCCCCTGGGACCCAGTACTTC	CASSLDSPGTQYF
many	TRBV10-3	TRBJ1-1	NA	TGTGCCATCAGTGCCCCGGGGGTGAACACTGAAGCTTTCTTT	CAISAPGVNTEAFF
NA	TRBV9	TRBJ1-5	NA	TGTGCCAGCAGCGCCCAGGGAGGGTTTAATCAGCCCCAGCATTTT	CASSAQGGFNQPQHF
many	TRBV4-3	TRBJ2-2	NA	TGCGCCAGCAGCCAAGACAGGGGCTTTTCGACCGGGGAGCTGTTTTTT	CASSQDRGFSTGELFF
NA	TRBV7-2	TRBJ2-3	NA	TGTGCCAGCAGCTTAGGGTTCTACTACACAGATACGCAGTATTTT	CASSLGFYYTDTQYF
NA	TRBV12-3/TRBV12-4	TRBJ1-6	NA	TGTGCCAGCAGTTACGACAGCATTAGAGCCCCCCTCCACTTT	CASSYDSIRAPLHF
few	TRBV12-3/TRBV12-4	TRBJ2-2	NA	TGTGCCAGCGAAGGGGTCGAAACCGGGGAGCTGTTTTTT	CASEGVETGELFF
few	TRBV6-5	TRBJ1-5	NA	TGTGCCAGCAGTTCTTGGGGGAGCAATCAGCCCCAGCATTTT	CASSSWGSNQPQHF
many	TRBV20-1	TRBJ1-2	NA	TGCAGTGCTACCATTCCTTCGCGGAACGGCTACACCTTC	CSATIPSRNGYTF
many	TRBV15	TRBJ1-2	NA	TGTGCCACCAGCAGAGAGAGAGACTATGGCTACACCTTC	CATSRERDYGYTF
few	TRBV12-5	TRBJ2-1	NA	TGTGCTAGTGGTCCCTCCGTAGATGAGCAGTTCTTC	CASGPSVDEQFF
NA	TRBV5-5	TRBJ1-1	NA	TGTGCCAGCAGCGAACAATTGAACACTGAAGCTTTCTTT	CASSEQLNTEAFF
NA	TRBV7-6	TRBJ2-3	NA	TGTGCCAGCAGCCCGACGAAAGATACGCAGTATTTT	CASSPTKDTQYF
many	TRBV20-1	TRBJ2-5	TRBD1	TGCAGTGCTAGATTGGACAGGGGTAGAAAAGAGACCCAGTACTTC	CSARLDRGRKETQYF
few	TRBV12-3/TRBV12-4	TRBJ2-3	TRBD1	TGTGCCAGCAACCCTGGGACAGGGACTCCCCCGGATACGCAGTATTTT	CASNPGTGTPPDTQYF
NA	TRBV11-1	TRBJ1-4	TRBD1	TGTGCGCACGAGCGGACAGGGGGCGGATCGCCAACTAATGAAAAACTGTTTTTT	CAHERTGGGSPTNEKLFF
NA	TRBV4-2	TRBJ2-1	TRBD2	TGTGCCAGCAGCCACGGGCGGGGGGGCGATGAGCAGTTCTTC	CASSHGRGGDEQFF
many	TRBV27	TRBJ2-2	NA	TGTGCCAGCAGTTTATCTTGGGTGAACACCGGGGAGCTGTTTTTT	CASSLSWVNTGELFF
NA	TRBV18	TRBJ2-3	TRBD2	TGTGCCAGCTCACCAGTGGCTAGCGGGGCGACAGATACGCAGTATTTT	CASSPVASGATDTQYF
few	TRBV12-3/TRBV12-4	TRBJ2-5	TRBD1	TGTGCCAGCAGTTTTCCGGGACAGAAACAAGAGACCCAGTACTTC	CASSFPGQKQETQYF
few	TRBV6-2/TRBV6-3	TRBJ1-2	NA	TGTGCCAGCAGACCGAACAGGGCTGGCTATGGCTACACCTTC	CASRPNRAGYGYTF